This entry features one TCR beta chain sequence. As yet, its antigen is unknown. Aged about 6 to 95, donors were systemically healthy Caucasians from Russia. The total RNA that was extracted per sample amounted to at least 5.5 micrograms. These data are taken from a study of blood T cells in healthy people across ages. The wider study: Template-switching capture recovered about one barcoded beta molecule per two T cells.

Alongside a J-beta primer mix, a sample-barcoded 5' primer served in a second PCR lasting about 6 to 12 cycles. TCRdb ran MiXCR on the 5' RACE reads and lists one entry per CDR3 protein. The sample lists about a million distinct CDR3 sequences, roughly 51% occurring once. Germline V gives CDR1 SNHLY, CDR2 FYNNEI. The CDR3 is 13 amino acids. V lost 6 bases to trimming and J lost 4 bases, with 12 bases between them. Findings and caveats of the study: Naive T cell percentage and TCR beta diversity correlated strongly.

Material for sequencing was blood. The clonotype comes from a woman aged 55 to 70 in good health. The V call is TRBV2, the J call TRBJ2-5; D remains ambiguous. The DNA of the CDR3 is TGTGCCAGCAGCTCCGAAGGGTTAGAGACCCAGTACTTC. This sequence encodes CASSSEGLETQYF.